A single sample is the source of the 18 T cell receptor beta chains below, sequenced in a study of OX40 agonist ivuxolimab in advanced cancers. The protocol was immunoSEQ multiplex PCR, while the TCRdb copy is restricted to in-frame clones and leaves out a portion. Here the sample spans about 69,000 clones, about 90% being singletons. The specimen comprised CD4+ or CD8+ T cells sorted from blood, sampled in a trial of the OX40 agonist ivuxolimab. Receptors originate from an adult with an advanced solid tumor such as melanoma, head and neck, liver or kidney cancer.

This CDR3 is CASSRQGRVGPTGELFF. The CDR3 DNA is TGTGCCAGCAGCCGACAGGGGAGGGTTGGGCCTACCGGGGAGCTGTTTTTT. V and J are TRBV27 and TRBJ2-2; D may be TRBD1 (8 bases). Trimming stripped 6 bases from V and 5 bases from J, with 22 bases between. Germline-derived CDR1 and CDR2 are MNHEY and SMNVEV (reference sequence). The CDR3 length is 17 residues.

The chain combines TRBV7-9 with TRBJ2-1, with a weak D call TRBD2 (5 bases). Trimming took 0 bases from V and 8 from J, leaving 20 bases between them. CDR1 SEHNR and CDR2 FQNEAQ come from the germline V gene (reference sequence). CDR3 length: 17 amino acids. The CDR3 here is CASSLALNRIASDEQFF. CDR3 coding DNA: TGTGCCAGCAGCTTAGCGCTAAATAGAATAGCGTCGGATGAGCAGTTCTTC.

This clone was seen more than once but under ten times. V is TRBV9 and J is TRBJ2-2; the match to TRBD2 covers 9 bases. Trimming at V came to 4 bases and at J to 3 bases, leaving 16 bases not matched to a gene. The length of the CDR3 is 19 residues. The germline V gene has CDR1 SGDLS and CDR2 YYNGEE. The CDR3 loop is CASSPTRVVAGVYTGELFF. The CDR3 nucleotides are TGTGCCAGCAGCCCCACCCGGGTGGTAGCGGGGGTATACACCGGGGAGCTGTTTTTT.

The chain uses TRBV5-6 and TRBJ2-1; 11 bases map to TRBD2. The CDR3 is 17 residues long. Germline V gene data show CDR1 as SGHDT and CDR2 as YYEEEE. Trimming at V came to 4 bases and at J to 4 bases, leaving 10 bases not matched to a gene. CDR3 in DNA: TGTGCCAGCAGCGGGGCGGGACTAGCGGAGTCATACAATGAGCAGTTCTTC. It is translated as CASSGAGLAESYNEQFF. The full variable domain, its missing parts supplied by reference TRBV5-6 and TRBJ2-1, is DAGVTQSPTHLIKTRGQQVTLRCSPKSGHDTVSWYQQALGQGPQFIFQYYEEEERQRGNFPDRFSGHQFPNYSSELNVNALLLGDSALYLCASSGAGLAESYNEQFFGPGTRLTVL.

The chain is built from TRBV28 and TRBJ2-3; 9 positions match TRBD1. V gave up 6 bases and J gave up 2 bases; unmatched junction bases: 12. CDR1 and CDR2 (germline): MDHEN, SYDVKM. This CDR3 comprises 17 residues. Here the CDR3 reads CASRPQAGQGPTDTQYF. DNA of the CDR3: TGTGCCAGCAGGCCCCAAGCGGGACAGGGCCCCACAGATACGCAGTATTTT.

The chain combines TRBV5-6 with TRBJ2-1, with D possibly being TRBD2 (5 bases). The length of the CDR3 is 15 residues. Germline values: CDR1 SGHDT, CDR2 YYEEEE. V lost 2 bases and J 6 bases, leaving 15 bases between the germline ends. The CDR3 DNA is TGTGCCAGCAGCTTAGACGTGGGCGGAGGCAATGAGCAGTTCTTC. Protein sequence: CASSLDVGGGNEQFF.

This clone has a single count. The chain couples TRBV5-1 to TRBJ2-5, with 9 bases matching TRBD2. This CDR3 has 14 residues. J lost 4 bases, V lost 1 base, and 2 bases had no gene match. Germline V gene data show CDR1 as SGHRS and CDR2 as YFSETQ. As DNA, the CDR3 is TGCGCCAGCAGCTTGATTAGCGGGAGAGAGACCCAGTACTTC. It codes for CASSLISGRETQYF.

CDR3 nucleotide sequence: TGTGCCAGCAGCTTAGACGGTAGGAACTATGGCTACACCTTC. Protein: CASSLDGRNYGYTF. This chain links TRBV11-3 with TRBJ1-2; D remains ambiguous. With 0 bases removed from V and 2 bases from J, the gap between germline ends came to 7 bases. The CDR3 runs to 14 residues. CDR1 is SGHNT and CDR2 is YENEEA in the germline V gene.

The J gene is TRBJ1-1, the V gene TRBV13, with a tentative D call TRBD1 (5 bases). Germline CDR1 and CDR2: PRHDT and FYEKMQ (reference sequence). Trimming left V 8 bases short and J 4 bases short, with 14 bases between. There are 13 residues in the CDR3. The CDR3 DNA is TGTGCCAGCCGAGTCGGGGGTATCACTGAAGCTTTCTTT. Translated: CASRVGGITEAFF.

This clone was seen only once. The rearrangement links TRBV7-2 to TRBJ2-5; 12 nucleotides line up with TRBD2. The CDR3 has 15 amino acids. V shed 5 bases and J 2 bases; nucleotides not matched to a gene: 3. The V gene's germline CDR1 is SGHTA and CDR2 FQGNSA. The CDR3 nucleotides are TGTGCCAGCAGCCCTGGACTAGCGGGGCAAGAGACCCAGTACTTC. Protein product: CASSPGLAGQETQYF.

DNA of the CDR3: TGTGCCAGCAGTTTAAGCGGGAGGTATGAGCAGTTCTTC. The encoded protein is CASSLSGRYEQFF. The chain has TRBV28 and TRBJ2-1; 9 bases map to TRBD2. Germline assignment: CDR1 MDHEN and CDR2 SYDVKM. With 2 bases clipped from V and 8 bases from J, the junction kept 1 base outside the gene matches. The CDR3 runs to 13 residues.

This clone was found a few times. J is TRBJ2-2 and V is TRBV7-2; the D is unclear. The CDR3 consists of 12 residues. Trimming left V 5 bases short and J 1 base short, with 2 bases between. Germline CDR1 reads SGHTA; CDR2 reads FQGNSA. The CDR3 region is CASSKNTGELFF. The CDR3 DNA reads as TGTGCCAGCAGCAAGAACACCGGGGAGCTGTTTTTT. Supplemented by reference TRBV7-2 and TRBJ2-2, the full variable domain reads GAGVSQSPSNKVTEKGKDVELRCDPISGHTALYWYRQSLGQGLEFLIYFQGNSAPDKSGLPSDRFSAERTGGSVSTLTIQRTQQEDSAVYLCASSKNTGELFFGEGSRLTVL.

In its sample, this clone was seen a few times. CDR3 bases: TGTGCCAGCATAACTCCGACAGTTAACACCGGGGAGCTGTTTTTT. Its protein is CASITPTVNTGELFF. The chain uses TRBV6-1 and TRBJ2-2; TRBD1 is a possible D gene (5 bases). The ends were cut back, 7 bases at V and 2 bases at J, with 14 bases in the middle. The CDR3 is made up of 15 amino acids. Germline CDR1 MNHNS, CDR2 SASEGT.

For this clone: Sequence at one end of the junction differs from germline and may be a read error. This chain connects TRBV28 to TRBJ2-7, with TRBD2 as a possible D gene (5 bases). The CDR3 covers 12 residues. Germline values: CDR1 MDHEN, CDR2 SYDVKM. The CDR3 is CASSSSSYGQYF. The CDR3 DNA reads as TGTGCCAGCAGCTCTAGCTCCTACGGGCAGTACTTC.

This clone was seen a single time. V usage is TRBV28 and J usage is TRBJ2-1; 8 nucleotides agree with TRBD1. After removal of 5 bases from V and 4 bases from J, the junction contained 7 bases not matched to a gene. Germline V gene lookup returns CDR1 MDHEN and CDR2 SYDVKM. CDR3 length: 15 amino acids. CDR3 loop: CASSRDQGAYNEQFF. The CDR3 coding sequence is TGTGCCAGCAGTCGGGACCAGGGGGCGTACAATGAGCAGTTCTTC.

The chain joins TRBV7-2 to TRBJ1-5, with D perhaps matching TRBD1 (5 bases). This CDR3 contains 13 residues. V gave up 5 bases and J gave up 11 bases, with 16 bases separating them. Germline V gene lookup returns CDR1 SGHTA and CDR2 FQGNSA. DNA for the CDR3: TGTGCCAGCAGCGGAGATCAGGGAAGATCCCAGCATTTT. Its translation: CASSGDQGRSQHF. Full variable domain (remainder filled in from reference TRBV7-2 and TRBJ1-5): GAGVSQSPSNKVTEKGKDVELRCDPISGHTALYWYRQSLGQGLEFLIYFQGNSAPDKSGLPSDRFSAERTGGSVSTLTIQRTQQEDSAVYLCASSGDQGRSQHFGDGTRLSIL.

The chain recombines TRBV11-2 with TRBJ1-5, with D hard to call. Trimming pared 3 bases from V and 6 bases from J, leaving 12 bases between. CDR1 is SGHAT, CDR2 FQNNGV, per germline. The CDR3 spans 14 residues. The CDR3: CASSLGGSGQPQHF. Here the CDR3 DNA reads TGTGCCAGCAGCTTGGGAGGGTCCGGTCAGCCCCAGCATTTT. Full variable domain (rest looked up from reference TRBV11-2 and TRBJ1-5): EAGVAQSPRYKIIEKRQSVAFWCNPISGHATLYWYQQILGQGPKLLIQFQNNGVVDDSQLPKDRFSAERLKGVDSTLKIQPAKLEDSAVYLCASSLGGSGQPQHFGDGTRLSIL.

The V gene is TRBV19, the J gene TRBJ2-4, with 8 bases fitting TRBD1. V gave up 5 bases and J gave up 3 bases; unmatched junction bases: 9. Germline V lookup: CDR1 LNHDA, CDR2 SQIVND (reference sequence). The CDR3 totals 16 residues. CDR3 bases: TGTGCCAGTAGTCGGGCAGGGGGCCTCGGCAAAAACATTCAGTACTTC. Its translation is CASSRAGGLGKNIQYF.